This TCR beta chain was identified in a study of vaccination and CD4 T cells after COVID-19. Study-wide background: Control wells got either CEFX epitopes, HIV-1 Nef peptides, or no peptide at all.

Findings and limits, study-wide: Convalescent patients had 304 of 307 vaccine-specific clones showing spike mono-reactivity.

Scientists ran DNA taken from cultured CD4+ T cells through the Oncomine TCR Beta short-read assay for sequencing. TCRdb ran MiXCR on the PCR reads and lists one entry per CDR3 protein. The sample consists of 10,000 to 15,000 distinct CDR3 sequences, 40% to 45% of them appearing once. The treatment: approximately nine-day PBMC culture with coronavirus spike peptide pools or control peptides (ViraFEST assay). Note on this clonotype: The antigen is unknown.

The V segment lost 2 bases and the J segment 4 bases; nucleotides outside the gene matches: 7. The CDR3 spans 17 residues. Per the germline V gene, CDR1 is MNHEY and CDR2 is SVGAGI. The sequence derives from a human donor with COVID-19. Sequencing was performed on cultured CD4+ T cells from blood. The rearrangement joins TRBV6-5 to TRBJ2-2; 10 nucleotides align to TRBD1. The CDR3 loop is CASSYPTGTGVTGELFF. The CDR3 DNA follows: TGTGCCAGCAGTTACCCGACCGGGACAGGGGTCACCGGGGAGCTGTTTTTT.